This is a list of T cell receptor beta chains from one sample in a study of blood T cell repertoires in COVID-19. Here immunoSEQ multiplex PCR was the method, and the copy in TCRdb shows in-frame clones only, minus some. The sample includes approximately 150,000 clones, 75% to 90% seen only once; the top ten take 10% to 12%. Sequences were obtained from PBMCs or T cells enriched from blood (not recorded which). The receptors originated from a man aged 60 to 75 who had recovered from COVID-19. CDR3s include the opening cysteine and the closing phenylalanine or tryptophan. A D gene is named only where the DNA matches it firmly. Size is stated for part of the rows, as once, few or many counts, or as a class when the clone is expanded.

abundance: once; j_gene: TRBJ2-7; v_gene: TRBV6-2/TRBV6-3; d_gene: .; CDR3aa: CASSYSDSSYEQYF; CDR3nt: TGTGCCAGCAGTTACTCGGACAGCTCCTACGAGCAGTACTTC
abundance: .; j_gene: TRBJ1-3; v_gene: TRBV18; d_gene: .; CDR3aa: CASSPTGSPSGNTIYF; CDR3nt: TGTGCCAGCTCACCTACCGGGTCCCCGTCGGGAAACACCATATATTTT
abundance: .; j_gene: TRBJ2-5; v_gene: TRBV2; d_gene: .; CDR3aa: CASSARSRQETQYF; CDR3nt: TGTGCCAGCAGCGCGAGGAGCCGACAAGAGACCCAGTACTTC
abundance: .; j_gene: TRBJ1-5; v_gene: TRBV7-2; d_gene: .; CDR3aa: CASSLGGPGRRQPQHF; CDR3nt: TGTGCCAGCAGCTTAGGGGGACCAGGGAGGCGCCAGCCCCAGCATTTT
abundance: .; j_gene: TRBJ1-1; v_gene: TRBV7-2; d_gene: .; CDR3aa: CASSLQGYTEAFF; CDR3nt: TGTGCCAGCAGCCTCCAGGGCTACACTGAAGCTTTCTTT
abundance: .; j_gene: TRBJ2-7; v_gene: TRBV4-1; d_gene: .; CDR3aa: CASSQDRAQGSYEQYF; CDR3nt: TGCGCCAGCAGCCAAGATAGGGCCCAGGGATCCTACGAGCAGTACTTC
abundance: .; j_gene: TRBJ2-7; v_gene: TRBV6-2/TRBV6-3; d_gene: .; CDR3aa: CASSQTSAEQYF; CDR3nt: TGTGCCAGCAGCCAGACTAGTGCCGAGCAGTACTTC
abundance: .; j_gene: TRBJ1-4; v_gene: TRBV5-4; d_gene: TRBD1; CDR3aa: CASSTGGKDGKLFF; CDR3nt: TGTGCCAGCAGCACAGGGGGAAAAGATGGAAAACTGTTTTTT
abundance: .; j_gene: TRBJ1-2; v_gene: TRBV14; d_gene: .; CDR3aa: CASSQTPGLANYGYTF; CDR3nt: TGTGCCAGCAGCCAAACGCCGGGACTCGCTAACTATGGCTACACCTTC
abundance: .; j_gene: TRBJ2-5; v_gene: TRBV12-5; d_gene: TRBD2; CDR3aa: CASGSRVGAGGIWVTQYF; CDR3nt: TGTGCTAGTGGTTCCCGGGTGGGAGCGGGGGGAATTTGGGTGACCCAGTACTTC
abundance: .; j_gene: TRBJ1-6; v_gene: TRBV28; d_gene: .; CDR3aa: CASSPRRGPNSPLHF; CDR3nt: TGTGCCAGCAGCCCGAGGAGAGGTCCTAATTCACCCCTCCACTTT
abundance: .; j_gene: TRBJ1-5; v_gene: TRBV7-8; d_gene: TRBD1; CDR3aa: CASSLRGDRIINQPQHF; CDR3nt: TGTGCCAGCAGCTTAAGGGGGGACAGAATAATAAATCAGCCCCAGCATTTT
abundance: .; j_gene: TRBJ2-6; v_gene: TRBV27; d_gene: TRBD1; CDR3aa: CASSLRGDRGAGANVLTF; CDR3nt: TGTGCCAGCAGTTTAAGAGGGGACAGGGGAGCTGGGGCCAACGTCCTGACTTTC
abundance: .; j_gene: TRBJ1-2; v_gene: TRBV10-3; d_gene: .; CDR3aa: CAISESPELTANYGYTF; CDR3nt: TGTGCCATCAGTGAGTCCCCCGAGCTCACAGCTAACTATGGCTACACCTTC
abundance: .; j_gene: TRBJ1-4; v_gene: TRBV5-1; d_gene: .; CDR3aa: CASAGTDNEKLFF; CDR3nt: TGCGCCAGCGCCGGGACTGATAATGAAAAGCTGTTTTTT
abundance: once; j_gene: TRBJ2-3; v_gene: TRBV2; d_gene: TRBD2; CDR3aa: CASRLAGADTQYF; CDR3nt: TGTGCCAGCAGACTAGCGGGAGCAGATACGCAGTATTTT
abundance: .; j_gene: TRBJ2-7; v_gene: TRBV2; d_gene: .; CDR3aa: CASSASRASSYEQYF; CDR3nt: TGTGCCAGCAGTGCGTCGAGGGCGAGCTCCTACGAGCAGTACTTC
abundance: .; j_gene: TRBJ2-6; v_gene: TRBV7-6; d_gene: TRBD1; CDR3aa: CASSLGQGADGANVLTF; CDR3nt: TGTGCCAGCAGCTTAGGACAGGGGGCTGATGGGGCCAACGTCCTGACTTTC
abundance: once; j_gene: TRBJ2-1; v_gene: TRBV7-2; d_gene: .; CDR3aa: CASSLFPTGANYNEQFF; CDR3nt: TGTGCCAGCAGCTTATTCCCGACAGGTGCAAACTACAATGAGCAGTTCTTC
abundance: .; j_gene: TRBJ2-7; v_gene: TRBV29-1; d_gene: .; CDR3aa: CSVVLSVRYEQYF; CDR3nt: TGCAGCGTTGTGTTGTCAGTAAGATACGAGCAGTACTTC
abundance: .; j_gene: TRBJ2-7; v_gene: TRBV27; d_gene: .; CDR3aa: CASSLAPRGGYEQYF; CDR3nt: TGTGCCAGCAGTTTAGCCCCCCGGGGAGGCTACGAGCAGTACTTC
abundance: .; j_gene: TRBJ2-1; v_gene: TRBV5-1; d_gene: TRBD2; CDR3aa: CASRQLAGGDNEQFF; CDR3nt: TGCGCCAGCAGACAACTAGCGGGGGGTGACAATGAGCAGTTCTTC
abundance: .; j_gene: TRBJ2-1; v_gene: TRBV2; d_gene: TRBD2; CDR3aa: CASSDLSGAGNEQFF; CDR3nt: TGTGCCAGCAGTGACCTTAGCGGGGCTGGGAATGAGCAGTTCTTC
abundance: .; j_gene: TRBJ1-6; v_gene: TRBV3-1/TRBV3-2; d_gene: .; CDR3aa: CASSQRGIRADNSPLHF; CDR3nt: TGTGCCAGCAGCCAACGTGGCATCAGGGCAGATAATTCACCCCTCCACTTT
abundance: .; j_gene: TRBJ2-3; v_gene: TRBV6-5; d_gene: TRBD2; CDR3aa: CASSYSSSGSTDTQYF; CDR3nt: TGTGCCAGCAGTTACAGTTCTAGCGGGAGCACAGATACGCAGTATTTT
abundance: once; j_gene: TRBJ1-1; v_gene: TRBV19; d_gene: .; CDR3aa: CASRTKGGQAFF; CDR3nt: TGTGCCAGTAGGACCAAGGGAGGTCAAGCTTTCTTT
abundance: once; j_gene: TRBJ2-2; v_gene: TRBV28; d_gene: .; CDR3aa: CASSLSAAGELFF; CDR3nt: TGTGCCAGCAGTTTAAGTGCGGCCGGGGAGCTGTTTTTT
abundance: few; j_gene: TRBJ2-7; v_gene: TRBV4-1; d_gene: TRBD2; CDR3aa: CASSQGATSGSYEQYF; CDR3nt: TGCGCCAGCAGCCAAGGGGCGACTAGCGGATCCTACGAGCAGTACTTC
abundance: .; j_gene: TRBJ1-2; v_gene: TRBV12-3/TRBV12-4; d_gene: .; CDR3aa: CASSFSLSRGYTF; CDR3nt: TGTGCCAGCAGTTTTAGTTTATCTCGGGGCTACACCTTC
abundance: .; j_gene: TRBJ2-3; v_gene: TRBV5-1; d_gene: TRBD2; CDR3aa: CASSPGLAGGSDTQYF; CDR3nt: TGCGCCAGCAGCCCTGGACTAGCGGGGGGTTCAGATACGCAGTATTTT
abundance: .; j_gene: TRBJ2-1; v_gene: TRBV18; d_gene: TRBD2; CDR3aa: CASSPPSGRGRNEQFF; CDR3nt: TGTGCCAGCTCACCACCATCCGGGAGGGGAAGGAATGAGCAGTTCTTC
abundance: .; j_gene: TRBJ2-2; v_gene: TRBV11-3; d_gene: .; CDR3aa: CASSPLLGSGELFF; CDR3nt: TGTGCCAGCAGCCCTTTACTAGGCTCCGGGGAGCTGTTTTTT
abundance: .; j_gene: TRBJ1-6; v_gene: TRBV7-6; d_gene: .; CDR3aa: CASSRQGRQGSPLHF; CDR3nt: TGTGCCAGCAGCCGCCAGGGGAGACAAGGTTCACCCCTCCACTTT
abundance: .; j_gene: TRBJ1-1; v_gene: TRBV7-6; d_gene: .; CDR3aa: CASSLKAGNTEAFF; CDR3nt: TGTGCCAGCAGCTTAAAGGCGGGCAACACTGAAGCTTTCTTT
abundance: .; j_gene: TRBJ2-1; v_gene: TRBV19; d_gene: .; CDR3aa: CASSISPAEYNEQFF; CDR3nt: TGTGCCAGTAGTATTTCTCCAGCGGAGTACAATGAGCAGTTCTTC
abundance: .; j_gene: TRBJ1-5; v_gene: TRBV5-1; d_gene: .; CDR3aa: CASSLAGVGQPQHF; CDR3nt: TGCGCCAGCAGCTTGGCAGGGGTGGGTCAGCCCCAGCATTTT
abundance: .; j_gene: TRBJ1-1; v_gene: TRBV18; d_gene: .; CDR3aa: CASSPSGQMNTEAFF; CDR3nt: TGTGCCAGCTCACCAAGTGGACAGATGAACACTGAAGCTTTCTTT
abundance: .; j_gene: TRBJ1-3; v_gene: TRBV28; d_gene: .; CDR3aa: CASSFGRVAGNTIYF; CDR3nt: TGTGCCAGCAGTTTTGGGCGGGTCGCTGGAAACACCATATATTTT
abundance: .; j_gene: TRBJ1-6; v_gene: TRBV30; d_gene: .; CDR3aa: CAWSVSGLNSPLHF; CDR3nt: TGTGCCTGGAGTGTATCAGGGCTCAATTCACCCCTCCACTTT
abundance: .; j_gene: TRBJ1-2; v_gene: TRBV5-5; d_gene: .; CDR3aa: CATAVRDTAGYGYTF; CDR3nt: TGTGCCACCGCTGTCAGGGATACTGCTGGCTATGGCTACACCTTC
abundance: .; j_gene: TRBJ1-5; v_gene: TRBV2; d_gene: .; CDR3aa: CASRDSSGPQHF; CDR3nt: TGTGCCAGCAGGGACAGCTCGGGGCCCCAGCATTTT
abundance: .; j_gene: TRBJ1-5; v_gene: TRBV5-1; d_gene: .; CDR3aa: CASSFGQGQPQHF; CDR3nt: TGCGCCAGCAGCTTCGGACAAGGACAGCCCCAGCATTTT
abundance: .; j_gene: TRBJ2-7; v_gene: TRBV12-3/TRBV12-4; d_gene: TRBD1; CDR3aa: CASSRRQGSEQYF; CDR3nt: TGTGCCAGCAGCCGTAGACAGGGGAGCGAGCAGTACTTC
abundance: .; j_gene: TRBJ2-3; v_gene: TRBV2; d_gene: .; CDR3aa: CASRDKQGRDTDTQYF; CDR3nt: TGTGCCAGCAGGGACAAACAGGGGCGGGACACAGATACGCAGTATTTT
abundance: .; j_gene: TRBJ2-4; v_gene: TRBV29-1; d_gene: .; CDR3aa: CSVGGLAKNIQYF; CDR3nt: TGCAGCGTCGGGGGTCTAGCCAAAAACATTCAGTACTTC